This TCR beta chain was documented in a study of CD8 T cells in ankylosing spondylitis. Germline CDR1 reads PRHDT; CDR2 reads FYEKMQ (reference sequence). V lost 5 bases and J lost 5, with 13 bases in between. The CDR3 length is 15 residues. This clonotype was counted at least ten times. As yet, its antigen is unknown. Study-wide results and caveats: Ankylosing spondylitis blood appeared to be characterized by a TCR beta motif of eight highly homologous variants.

TCRdb called the 5' RACE reads again in MiXCR, with one record for every CDR3 protein. Of roughly 90,000 distinct CDR3 sequences in the sample, more than 8.5% are singletons; the top ten hold about 30%. This receptor was identified in a male donor with ankylosing spondylitis. The V and J genes are TRBV13 and TRBJ1-6; no clear D. Sequencing was carried out using blood, either unsorted or a sorted T cell fraction (not recorded which). The CDR3 sequence is CASSLTGIHNSPLHF. In DNA form, the CDR3 reads TGTGCCAGCAGCCTTACCGGGATACATAATTCACCCCTCCACTTT.